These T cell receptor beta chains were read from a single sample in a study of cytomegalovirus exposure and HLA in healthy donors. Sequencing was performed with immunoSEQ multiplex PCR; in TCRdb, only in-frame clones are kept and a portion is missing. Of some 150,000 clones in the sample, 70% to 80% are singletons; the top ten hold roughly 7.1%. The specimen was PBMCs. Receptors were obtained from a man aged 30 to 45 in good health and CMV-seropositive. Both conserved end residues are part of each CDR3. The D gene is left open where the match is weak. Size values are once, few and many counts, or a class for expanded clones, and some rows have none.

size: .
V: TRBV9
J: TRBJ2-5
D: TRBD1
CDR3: CASSSRDRGVQTQYF
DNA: TGTGCCAGCAGCTCCCGGGACAGGGGTGTACAGACCCAGTACTTC

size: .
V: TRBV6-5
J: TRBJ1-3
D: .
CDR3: CASSYSGGNTIYF
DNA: TGTGCCAGCAGTTACTCCGGTGGAAACACCATATATTTT

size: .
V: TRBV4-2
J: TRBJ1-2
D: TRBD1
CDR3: CASSQDPGQPYGYTF
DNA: TGTGCCAGCAGCCAGGACCCGGGACAGCCCTATGGCTACACCTTC

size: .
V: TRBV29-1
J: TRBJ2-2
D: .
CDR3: CSVDGRGGTGELFF
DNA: TGCAGCGTTGATGGGAGGGGGGGAACCGGGGAGCTGTTTTTT

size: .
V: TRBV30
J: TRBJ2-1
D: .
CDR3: CAWSVGSSSYNEQFF
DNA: TGTGCCTGGAGTGTGGGCTCCTCCTCCTACAATGAGCAGTTCTTC

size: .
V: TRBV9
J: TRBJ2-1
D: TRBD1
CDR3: CASSVVAPGTAYNEQFF
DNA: TGTGCCAGCAGCGTAGTAGCCCCCGGGACAGCTTACAATGAGCAGTTCTTC

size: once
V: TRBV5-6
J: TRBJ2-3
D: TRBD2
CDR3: CASSLNGGGADTQYF
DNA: TGTGCCAGCAGCTTGAACGGCGGGGGGGCCGATACGCAGTATTTT

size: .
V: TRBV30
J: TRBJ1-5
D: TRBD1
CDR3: CAWSQTGGIQPQHF
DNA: TGTGCCTGGAGTCAAACAGGGGGCATTCAGCCCCAGCATTTT

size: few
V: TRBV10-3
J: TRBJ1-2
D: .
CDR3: CAISGLDSLYGYTF
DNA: TGTGCCATCAGTGGGTTGGACAGTCTCTATGGCTACACCTTC

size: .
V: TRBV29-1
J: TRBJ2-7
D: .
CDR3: CSVERSGTYEQYF
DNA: TGCAGCGTTGAGCGGTCCGGGACCTACGAGCAGTACTTC

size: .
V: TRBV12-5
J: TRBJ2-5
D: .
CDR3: CASGLGQGETQYF
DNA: TGTGCTAGTGGTTTAGGGCAGGGGGAGACCCAGTACTTC

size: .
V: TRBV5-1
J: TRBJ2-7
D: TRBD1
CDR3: CASSLQGKPYEQYF
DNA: TGCGCCAGCAGCTTACAGGGGAAGCCCTACGAGCAGTACTTC

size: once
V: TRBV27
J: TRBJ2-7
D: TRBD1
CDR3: CASSLSRQGAYEQYF
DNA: TGTGCCAGCAGTTTATCTCGACAGGGGGCATACGAGCAGTACTTC

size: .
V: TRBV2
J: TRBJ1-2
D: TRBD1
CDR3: CASSESVRTGVGYTF
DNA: TGTGCCAGCAGTGAGTCCGTCCGGACAGGGGTTGGCTACACCTTC

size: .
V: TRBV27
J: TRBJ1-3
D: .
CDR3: CASSLTGSSGNTIYF
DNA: TGTGCCAGCAGTTTGACGGGGAGCTCTGGAAACACCATATATTTT

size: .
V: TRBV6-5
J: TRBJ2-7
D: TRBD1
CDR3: CASSMGQGGVYEQYF
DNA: TGTGCCAGCAGTATGGGACAGGGGGGCGTATACGAGCAGTACTTC

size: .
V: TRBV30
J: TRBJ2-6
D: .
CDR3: CAWFHDPPYYSNVLTF
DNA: TGTGCCTGGTTTCACGATCCTCCATATTACTCCAACGTCCTGACTTTC